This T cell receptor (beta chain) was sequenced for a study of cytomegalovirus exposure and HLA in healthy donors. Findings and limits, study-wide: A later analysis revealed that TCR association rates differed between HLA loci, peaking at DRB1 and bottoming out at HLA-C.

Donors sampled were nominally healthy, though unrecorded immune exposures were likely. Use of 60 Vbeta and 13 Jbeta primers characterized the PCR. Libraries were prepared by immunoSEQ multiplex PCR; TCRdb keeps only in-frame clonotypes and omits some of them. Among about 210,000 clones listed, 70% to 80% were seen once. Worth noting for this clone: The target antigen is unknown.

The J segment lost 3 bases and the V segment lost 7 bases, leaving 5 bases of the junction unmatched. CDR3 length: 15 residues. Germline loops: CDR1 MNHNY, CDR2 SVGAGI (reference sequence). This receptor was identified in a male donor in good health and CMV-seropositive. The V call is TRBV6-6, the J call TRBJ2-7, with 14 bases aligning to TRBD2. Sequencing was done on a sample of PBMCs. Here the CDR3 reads CASKSGTSGGYEQYF. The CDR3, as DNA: TGTGCCAGCAAGTCCGGGACTAGCGGGGGCTACGAGCAGTACTTC.